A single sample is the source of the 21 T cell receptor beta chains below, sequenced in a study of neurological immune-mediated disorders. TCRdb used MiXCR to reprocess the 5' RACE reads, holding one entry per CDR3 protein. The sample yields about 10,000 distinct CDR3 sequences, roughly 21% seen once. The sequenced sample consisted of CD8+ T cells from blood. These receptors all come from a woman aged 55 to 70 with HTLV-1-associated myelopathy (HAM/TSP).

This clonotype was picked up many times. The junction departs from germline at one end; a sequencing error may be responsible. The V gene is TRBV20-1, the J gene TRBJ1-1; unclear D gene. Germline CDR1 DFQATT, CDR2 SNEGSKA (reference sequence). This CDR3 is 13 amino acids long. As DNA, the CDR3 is TGCAGTGCTAGACGGGGTCTGAAGACTGAAGCTTTCTTT. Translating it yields CSARRGLKTEAFF.

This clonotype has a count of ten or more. The CDR3 DNA reads as TGTGCCAGCAGCCGGGGACAGGGAGGTGAAAAACTGTTTTTT. It encodes CASSRGQGGEKLFF. The chain is built from TRBV3-1 and TRBJ1-4, with TRBD1 identical over 9 bases. Trimming cost V 4 bases and J 7 bases; bases outside gene matches: 4. Germline values: CDR1 LGHDT, CDR2 YNNKEL (reference sequence). The CDR3 totals 14 residues.

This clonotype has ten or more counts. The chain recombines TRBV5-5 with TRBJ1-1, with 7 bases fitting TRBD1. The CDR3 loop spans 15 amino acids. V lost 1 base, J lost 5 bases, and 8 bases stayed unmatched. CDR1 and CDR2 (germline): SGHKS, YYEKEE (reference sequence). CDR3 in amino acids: CASSLYPGGRTEAFF. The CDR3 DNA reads TGTGCCAGCAGCTTGTATCCAGGGGGGAGGACTGAAGCTTTCTTT.

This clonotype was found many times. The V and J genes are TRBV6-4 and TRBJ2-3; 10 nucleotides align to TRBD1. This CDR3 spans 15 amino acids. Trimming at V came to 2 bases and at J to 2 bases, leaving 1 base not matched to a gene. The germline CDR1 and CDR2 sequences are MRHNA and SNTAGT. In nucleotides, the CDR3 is TGTGCCAGCAGTGACGGGACAGGGGCCACAGATACGCAGTATTTT. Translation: CASSDGTGATDTQYF.

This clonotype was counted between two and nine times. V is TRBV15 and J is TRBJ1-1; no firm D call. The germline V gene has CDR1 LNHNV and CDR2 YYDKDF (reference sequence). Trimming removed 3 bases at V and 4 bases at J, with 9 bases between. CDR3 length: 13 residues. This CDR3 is CATSRAGGTEAFF. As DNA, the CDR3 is TGTGCCACCAGCAGGGCTGGTGGCACTGAAGCTTTCTTT.

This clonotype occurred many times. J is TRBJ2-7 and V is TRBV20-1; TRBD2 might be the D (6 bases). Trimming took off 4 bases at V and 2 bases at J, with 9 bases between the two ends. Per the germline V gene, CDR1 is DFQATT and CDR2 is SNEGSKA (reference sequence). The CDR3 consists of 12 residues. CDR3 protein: CSAITGAYEQYF. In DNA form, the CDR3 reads TGCAGTGCTATCACGGGGGCCTACGAGCAGTACTTC.

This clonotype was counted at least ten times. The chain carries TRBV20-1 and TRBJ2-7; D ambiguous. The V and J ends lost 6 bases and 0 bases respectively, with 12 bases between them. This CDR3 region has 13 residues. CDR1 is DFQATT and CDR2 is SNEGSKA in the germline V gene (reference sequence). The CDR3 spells CSAPDTSSYEQYF. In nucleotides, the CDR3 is TGCAGTGCACCAGACACCAGCTCCTACGAGCAGTACTTC.

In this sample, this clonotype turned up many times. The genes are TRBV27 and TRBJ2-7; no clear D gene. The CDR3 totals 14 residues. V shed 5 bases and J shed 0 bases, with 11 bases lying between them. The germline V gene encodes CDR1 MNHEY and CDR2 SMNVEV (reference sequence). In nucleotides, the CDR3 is TGTGCCAGCAGTCCCCCGGAGAGCTCCTACGAGCAGTACTTC. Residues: CASSPPESSYEQYF.

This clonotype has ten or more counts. The CDR3 coding sequence is TGCAGTGCTGTCCGGTTGGGGGGCCCCTACGAGCAGTACTTC. It translates to CSAVRLGGPYEQYF. The V and J genes are TRBV20-1 and TRBJ2-7; either TRBD1 or TRBD2 may fit D (6 bases each). V was cut by 5 bases and J by 2 bases, with 16 bases left in between. Germline lookup yields CDR1 DFQATT and CDR2 SNEGSKA (reference sequence). The CDR3 consists of 14 residues.

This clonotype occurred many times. CDR3 sequence reads: CASSLNGQPSLISTPGDLNTEAFF. The CDR3 region has the DNA TGCGCCAGCAGCCTAAACGGACAGCCGTCTCTTATCTCAACACCGGGGGATTTGAACACTGAAGCTTTCTTT. This chain links TRBV5-1 with TRBJ1-1; tentatively, D is TRBD1 (6 bases). V was cut by 4 bases and J by 0 bases, with 40 bases left in between. From germline, CDR1 is SGHRS and CDR2 YFSETQ. This CDR3 has 24 residues.

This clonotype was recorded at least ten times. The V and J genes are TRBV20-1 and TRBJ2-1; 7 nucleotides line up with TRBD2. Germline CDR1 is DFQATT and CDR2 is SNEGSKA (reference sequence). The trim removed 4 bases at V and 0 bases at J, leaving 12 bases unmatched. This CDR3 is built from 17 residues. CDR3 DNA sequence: TGCAGTGCTATTGGGTGGGGGGGTGGCAGCTCCTACAATGAGCAGTTCTTC. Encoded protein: CSAIGWGGGSSYNEQFF.

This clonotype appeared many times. The chain's CDR3 is CSAGLGGSADTQYF. CDR3 coding DNA: TGCAGTGCTGGCCTCGGGGGGAGCGCAGATACGCAGTATTTT. The V call is TRBV20-1, the J call TRBJ2-3; 7 bases align to TRBD2. Trimming at V came to 5 bases and at J to 4 bases, leaving 9 bases not matched to a gene. This CDR3 is 14 amino acids long. CDR1 and CDR2 (germline): DFQATT, SNEGSKA (reference sequence).

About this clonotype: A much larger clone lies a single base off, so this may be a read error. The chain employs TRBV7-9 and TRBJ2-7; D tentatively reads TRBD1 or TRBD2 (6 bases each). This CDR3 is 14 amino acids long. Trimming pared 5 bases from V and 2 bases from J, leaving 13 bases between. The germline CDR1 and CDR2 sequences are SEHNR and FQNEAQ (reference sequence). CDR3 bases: TGTGCCAGCAGCCCCCCCGGGGGCACCTACGAGCAGTACTTC. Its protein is CASSPPGGTYEQYF.

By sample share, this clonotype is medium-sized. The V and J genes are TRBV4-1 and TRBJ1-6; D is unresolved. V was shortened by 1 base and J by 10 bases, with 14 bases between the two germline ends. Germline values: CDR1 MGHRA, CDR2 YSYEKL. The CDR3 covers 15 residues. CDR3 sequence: CASSQGRGLRSPLHF. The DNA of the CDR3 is TGCGCCAGCAGCCAAGGCCGCGGGCTTCGATCACCCCTCCACTTT.

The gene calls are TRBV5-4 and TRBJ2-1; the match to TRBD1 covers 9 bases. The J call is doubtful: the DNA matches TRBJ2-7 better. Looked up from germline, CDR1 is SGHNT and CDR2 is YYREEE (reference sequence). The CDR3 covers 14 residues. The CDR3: CASSRSTGGDEQYF. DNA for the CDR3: TGTGCCAGCAGCCGGTCCACAGGGGGCGACGAGCAGTACTTC.

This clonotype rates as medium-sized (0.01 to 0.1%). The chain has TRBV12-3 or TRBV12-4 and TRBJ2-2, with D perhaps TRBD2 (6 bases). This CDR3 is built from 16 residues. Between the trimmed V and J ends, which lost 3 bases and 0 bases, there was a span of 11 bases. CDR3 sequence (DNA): TGTGCCAGCAGTTTTGCTAGCGAGGCGAACACCGGGGAGCTGTTTTTT. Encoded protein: CASSFASEANTGELFF.

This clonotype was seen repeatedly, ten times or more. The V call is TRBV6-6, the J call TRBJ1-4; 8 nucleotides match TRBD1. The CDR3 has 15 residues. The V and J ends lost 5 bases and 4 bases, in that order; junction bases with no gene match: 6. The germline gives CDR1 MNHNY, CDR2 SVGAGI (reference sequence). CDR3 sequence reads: CASSDRTGINEKLFF. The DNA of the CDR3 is TGTGCCAGCAGTGACCGGACAGGGATTAATGAAAAACTGTTTTTT.

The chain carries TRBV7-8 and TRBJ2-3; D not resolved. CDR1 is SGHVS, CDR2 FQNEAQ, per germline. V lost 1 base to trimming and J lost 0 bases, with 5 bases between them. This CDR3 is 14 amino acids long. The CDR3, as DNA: TGTGCCAGCAGCTTAGGGGTCAGCACAGATACGCAGTATTTT. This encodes CASSLGVSTDTQYF.

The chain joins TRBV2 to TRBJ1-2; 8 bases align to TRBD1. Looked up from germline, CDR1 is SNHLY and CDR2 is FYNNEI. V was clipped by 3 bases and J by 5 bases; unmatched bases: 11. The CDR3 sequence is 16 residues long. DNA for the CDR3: TGTGCCAGCAGTGACAGGGGGCGCCCTACAGGGTATGGCTACACCTTC. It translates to CASSDRGRPTGYGYTF.

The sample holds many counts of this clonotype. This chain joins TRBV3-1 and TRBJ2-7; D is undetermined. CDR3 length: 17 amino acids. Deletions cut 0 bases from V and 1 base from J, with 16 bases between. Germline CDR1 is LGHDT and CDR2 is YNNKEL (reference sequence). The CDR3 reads CASSQDSGSLSSYEQYF. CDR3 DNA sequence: TGTGCCAGCAGCCAAGATTCGGGTAGCTTGAGTTCCTACGAGCAGTACTTC.

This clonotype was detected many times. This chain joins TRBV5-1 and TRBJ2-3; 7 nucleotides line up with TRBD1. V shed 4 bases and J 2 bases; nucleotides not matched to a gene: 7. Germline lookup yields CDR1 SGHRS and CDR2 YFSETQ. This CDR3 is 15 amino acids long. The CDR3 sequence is CASSNGDSHTDTQYF. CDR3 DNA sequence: TGCGCCAGCAGCAACGGGGACAGCCACACAGATACGCAGTATTTT.